This T cell receptor beta chain derives from a study of read filtering for tumor transcriptome and immune sequencing. Looking at the study overall: 8 patients were R-ISS I, roughly 17 were R-ISS II, about seven were R-ISS III.

This clonotype was counted many times. This library used roughly 0.4 ug RNA and molecular barcoded adaptors spanning alpha/delta and beta/gamma chains. TCRdb re-called the reads through MiXCR, storing one row per CDR3 protein. The data contain about 39,000 distinct CDR3 sequences, roughly an eighth of them singletons. The CDR3 consists of 14 residues. Per germline, CDR1 SGHRS and CDR2 YFSETQ. V lost 4 bases and J lost 6; bases outside the gene matches: 7. The rearrangement links TRBV5-1 to TRBJ1-3; TRBD1 aligns across 7 bases. Sequencing was performed on a population of CD138-negative cells sorted from bone marrow. The TCR sequence derives from a donor aged 40 or over with multiple myeloma. The CDR3 DNA reads as TGCGCCAGCAGCGTGGGACAGCCACCAAACACCATATATTTT. It translates to CASSVGQPPNTIYF.